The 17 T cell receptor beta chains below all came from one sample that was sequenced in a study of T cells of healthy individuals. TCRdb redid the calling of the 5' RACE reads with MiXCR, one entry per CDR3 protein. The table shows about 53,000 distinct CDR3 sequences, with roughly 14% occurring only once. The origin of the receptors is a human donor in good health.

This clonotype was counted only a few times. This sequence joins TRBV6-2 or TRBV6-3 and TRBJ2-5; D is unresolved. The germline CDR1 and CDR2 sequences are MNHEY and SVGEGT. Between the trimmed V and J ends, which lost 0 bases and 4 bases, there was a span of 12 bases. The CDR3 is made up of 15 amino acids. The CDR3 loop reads CASSYSRSRRETQYF. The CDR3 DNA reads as TGTGCCAGCAGTTACTCGAGATCTAGGCGAGAGACCCAGTACTTC.

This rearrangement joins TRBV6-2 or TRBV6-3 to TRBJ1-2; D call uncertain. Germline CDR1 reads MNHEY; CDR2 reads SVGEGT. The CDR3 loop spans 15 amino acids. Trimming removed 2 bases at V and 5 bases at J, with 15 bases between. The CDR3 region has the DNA TGTGCCAGCAGTTACAGCGGTGGAGGAGCGTATGGCTACACCTTC. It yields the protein CASSYSGGGAYGYTF.

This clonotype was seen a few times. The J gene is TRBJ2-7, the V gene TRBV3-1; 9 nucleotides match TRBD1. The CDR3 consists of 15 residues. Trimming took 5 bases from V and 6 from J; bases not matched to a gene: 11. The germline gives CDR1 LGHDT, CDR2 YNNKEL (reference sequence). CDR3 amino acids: CASSYRQGGGGEQYF. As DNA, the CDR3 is TGTGCCAGCAGCTACAGACAGGGGGGGGGAGGCGAGCAGTACTTC.

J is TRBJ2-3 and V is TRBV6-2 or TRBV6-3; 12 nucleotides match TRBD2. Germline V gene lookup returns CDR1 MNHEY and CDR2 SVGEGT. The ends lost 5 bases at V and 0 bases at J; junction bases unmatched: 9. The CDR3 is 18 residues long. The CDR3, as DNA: TGTGCCAGCAGTGAGACTAGCGGGGGACATTCTAGCACAGATACGCAGTATTTT. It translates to CASSETSGGHSSTDTQYF.

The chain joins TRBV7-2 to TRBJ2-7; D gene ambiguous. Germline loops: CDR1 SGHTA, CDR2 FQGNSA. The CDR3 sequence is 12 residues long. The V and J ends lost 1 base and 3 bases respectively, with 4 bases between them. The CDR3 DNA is TGTGCCAGCAGCTTAGTCCTCTACGAGCAGTACTTC. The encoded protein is CASSLVLYEQYF.

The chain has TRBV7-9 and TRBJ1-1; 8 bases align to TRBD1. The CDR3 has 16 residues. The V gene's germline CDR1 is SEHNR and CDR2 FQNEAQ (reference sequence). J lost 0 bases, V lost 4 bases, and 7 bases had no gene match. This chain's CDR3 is CASSSTGQGMNTEAFF. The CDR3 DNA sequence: TGTGCCAGCAGCTCAACAGGACAGGGTATGAACACTGAAGCTTTCTTT.

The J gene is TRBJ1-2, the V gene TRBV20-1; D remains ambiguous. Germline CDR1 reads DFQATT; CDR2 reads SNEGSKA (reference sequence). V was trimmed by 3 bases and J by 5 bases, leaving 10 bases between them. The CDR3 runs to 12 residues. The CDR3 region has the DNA TGCAGTGCTAGCGGGATCGGGTATGGCTACACCTTC. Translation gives CSASGIGYGYTF.

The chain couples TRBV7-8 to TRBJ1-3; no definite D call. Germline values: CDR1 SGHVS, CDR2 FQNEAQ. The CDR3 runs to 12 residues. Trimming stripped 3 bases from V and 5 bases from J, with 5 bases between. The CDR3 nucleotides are TGTGCCAGCAGCTTGTCCAGAAACACCATATATTTT. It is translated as CASSLSRNTIYF.

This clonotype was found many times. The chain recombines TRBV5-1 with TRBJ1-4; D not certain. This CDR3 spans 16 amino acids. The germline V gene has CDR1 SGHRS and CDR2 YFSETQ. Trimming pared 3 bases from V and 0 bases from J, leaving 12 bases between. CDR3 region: CASSSTGAATNEKLFF. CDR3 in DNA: TGCGCCAGCAGCTCCACCGGCGCTGCAACTAATGAAAAACTGTTTTTT.

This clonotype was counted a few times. DNA of the CDR3: TGTGCCAGCACCCCAGCGGGAGGGGTCGGTGAAGCTTTCTTT. Protein product: CASTPAGGVGEAFF. The V call is TRBV6-2 or TRBV6-3, the J call TRBJ1-1, with D possibly TRBD1 on 5 matching bases. The germline CDR1 and CDR2 sequences are MNHEY and SVGEGT. The CDR3 runs to 14 residues. V lost 7 bases, J lost 7 bases, and 19 bases lay in between.

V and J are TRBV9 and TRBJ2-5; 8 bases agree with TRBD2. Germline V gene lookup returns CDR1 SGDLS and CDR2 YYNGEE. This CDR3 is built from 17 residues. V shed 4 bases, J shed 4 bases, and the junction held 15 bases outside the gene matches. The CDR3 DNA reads TGTGCCAGCAGCCCTAGGGGACGAGCGGGAGATGGAGAGACCCAGTACTTC. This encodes CASSPRGRAGDGETQYF.

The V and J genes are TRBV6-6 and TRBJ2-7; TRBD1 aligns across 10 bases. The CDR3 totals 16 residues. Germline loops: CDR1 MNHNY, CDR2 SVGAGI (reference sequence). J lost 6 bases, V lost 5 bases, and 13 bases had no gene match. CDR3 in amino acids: CASSRHPGQGISEQYF. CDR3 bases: TGTGCCAGCAGTCGGCACCCGGGACAGGGGATCTCCGAGCAGTACTTC.

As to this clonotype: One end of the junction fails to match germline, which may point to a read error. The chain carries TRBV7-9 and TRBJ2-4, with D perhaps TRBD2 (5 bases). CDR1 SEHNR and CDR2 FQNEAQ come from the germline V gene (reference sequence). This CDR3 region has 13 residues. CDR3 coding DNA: TGTGCCACCAGCGAGTCTAGCAAAACAATTCAGTACTTC. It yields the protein CATSESSKTIQYF.

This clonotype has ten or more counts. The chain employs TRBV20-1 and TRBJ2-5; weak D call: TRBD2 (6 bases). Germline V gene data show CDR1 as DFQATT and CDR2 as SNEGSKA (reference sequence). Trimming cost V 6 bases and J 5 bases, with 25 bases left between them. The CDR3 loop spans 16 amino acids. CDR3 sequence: CSASLETGFAGETQYF. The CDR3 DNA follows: TGCAGTGCCTCGCTTGAGACGGGGTTCGCGGGGGAGACCCAGTACTTC.

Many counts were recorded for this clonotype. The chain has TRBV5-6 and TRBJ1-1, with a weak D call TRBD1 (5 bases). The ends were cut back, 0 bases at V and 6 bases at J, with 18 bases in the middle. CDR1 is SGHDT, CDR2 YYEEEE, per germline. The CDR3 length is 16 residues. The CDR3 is CASSLALGGEIPEAFF. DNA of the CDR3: TGTGCCAGCAGCTTGGCTTTAGGAGGGGAGATCCCTGAAGCTTTCTTT.

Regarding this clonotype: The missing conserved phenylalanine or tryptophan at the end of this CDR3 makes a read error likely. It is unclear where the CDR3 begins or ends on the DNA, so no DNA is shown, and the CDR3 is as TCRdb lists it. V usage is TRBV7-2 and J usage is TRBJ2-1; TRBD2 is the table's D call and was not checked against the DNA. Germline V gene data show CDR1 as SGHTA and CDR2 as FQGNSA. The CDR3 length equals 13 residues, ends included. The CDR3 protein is CASSLSESSGWVV.

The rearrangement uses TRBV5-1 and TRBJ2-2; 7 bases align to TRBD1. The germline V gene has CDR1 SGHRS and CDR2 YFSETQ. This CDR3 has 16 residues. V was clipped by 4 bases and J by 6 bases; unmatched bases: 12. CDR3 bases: TGCGCCAGCAGCCAAGCACAGGGGTCGGGCGCCGGGGAGCTGTTTTTT. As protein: CASSQAQGSGAGELFF. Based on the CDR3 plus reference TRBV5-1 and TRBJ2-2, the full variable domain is KAGVTQTPRYLIKTRGQQVTLSCSPISGHRSVSWYQQTPGQGLQFLFEYFSETQRNKGNFPGRFSGRQFSNSRSEMNVSTLELGDSALYLCASSQAQGSGAGELFFGEGSRLTVL.